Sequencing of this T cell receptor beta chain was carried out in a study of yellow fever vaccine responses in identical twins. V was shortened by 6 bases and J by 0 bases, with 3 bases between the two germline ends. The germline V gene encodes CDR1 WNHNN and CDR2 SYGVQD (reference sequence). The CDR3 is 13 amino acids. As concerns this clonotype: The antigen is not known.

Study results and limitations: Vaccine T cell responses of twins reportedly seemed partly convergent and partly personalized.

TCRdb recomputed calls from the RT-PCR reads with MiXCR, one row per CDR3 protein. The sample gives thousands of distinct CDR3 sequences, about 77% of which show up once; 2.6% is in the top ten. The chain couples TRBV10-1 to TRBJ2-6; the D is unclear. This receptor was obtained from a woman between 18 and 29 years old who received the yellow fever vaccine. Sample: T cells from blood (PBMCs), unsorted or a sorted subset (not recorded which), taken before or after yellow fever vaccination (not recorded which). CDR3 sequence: CASRGSGANVLTF. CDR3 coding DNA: TGCGCCAGCAGGGGCTCTGGGGCCAACGTCCTGACTTTC.